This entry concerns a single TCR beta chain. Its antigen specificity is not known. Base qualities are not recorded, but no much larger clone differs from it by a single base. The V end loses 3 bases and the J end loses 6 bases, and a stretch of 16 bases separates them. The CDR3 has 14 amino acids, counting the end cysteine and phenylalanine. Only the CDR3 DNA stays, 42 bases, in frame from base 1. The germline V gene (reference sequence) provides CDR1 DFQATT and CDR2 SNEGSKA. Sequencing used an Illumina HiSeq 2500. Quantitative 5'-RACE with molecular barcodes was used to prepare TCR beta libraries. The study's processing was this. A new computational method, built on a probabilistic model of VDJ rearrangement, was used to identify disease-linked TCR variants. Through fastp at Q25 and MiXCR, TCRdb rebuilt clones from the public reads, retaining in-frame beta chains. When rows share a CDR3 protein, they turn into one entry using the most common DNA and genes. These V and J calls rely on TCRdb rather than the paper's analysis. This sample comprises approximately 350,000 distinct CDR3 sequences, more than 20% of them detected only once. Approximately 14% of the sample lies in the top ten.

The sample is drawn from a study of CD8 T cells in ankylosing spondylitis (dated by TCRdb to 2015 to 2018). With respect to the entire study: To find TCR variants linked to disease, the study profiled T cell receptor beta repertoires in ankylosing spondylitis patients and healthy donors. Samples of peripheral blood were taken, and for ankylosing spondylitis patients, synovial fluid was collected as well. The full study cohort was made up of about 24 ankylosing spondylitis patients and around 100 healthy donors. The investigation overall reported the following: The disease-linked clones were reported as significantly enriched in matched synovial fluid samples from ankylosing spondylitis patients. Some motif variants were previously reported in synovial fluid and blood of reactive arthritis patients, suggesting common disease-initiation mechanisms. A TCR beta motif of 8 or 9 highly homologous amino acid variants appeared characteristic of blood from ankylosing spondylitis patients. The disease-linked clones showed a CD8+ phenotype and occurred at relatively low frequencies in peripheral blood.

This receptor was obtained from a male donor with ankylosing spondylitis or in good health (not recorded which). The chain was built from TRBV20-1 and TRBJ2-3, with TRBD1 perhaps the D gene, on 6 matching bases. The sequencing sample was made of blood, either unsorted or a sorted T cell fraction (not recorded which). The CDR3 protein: CSASPGDRPDTQYF. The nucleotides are TGCAGTGCTAGTCCAGGGGACCGGCCCGATACGCAGTATTTT.